This TCR beta chain derives from a study of Ad26.COV2.S vaccination and SARS-CoV-2 variants. Study-wide background: Enrollment placed the donor in the COV1001 Ad26.COV2.S trial arm. Study results and limitations: People who got the vaccine had more spike-specific TCR breadth than people who got placebo. Vaccinees reportedly had broad spike-specific CD8+ and CD4+ T cell responses.

Treatment described: 15 to 20 received Ad26.COV2.S at low or high dose, single or two shots; a few received placebo; per-sample allocation not given. Sampling was performed 63 days after the first vaccine or placebo injection. A Boston donor was an adult aged 18-55 years. The CDR3 is made up of 14 amino acids. J was trimmed by 2 bases and V by 7 bases; bases with no gene match: 3. CDR1 is MNHEY, CDR2 SVGAGI, per germline. Libraries were prepared by immunoSEQ multiplex PCR; TCRdb keeps only in-frame clonotypes and omits some of them. In the table there are fewer than 500,000 clones, 90% of which are singletons. In regard to this clone: No antigen is known for it.

Sequenced here: peripheral blood, sampled in a trial of Ad26.COV2.S vaccine versus placebo. This chain links TRBV6-5 with TRBJ1-5; 9 nucleotides align to TRBD1. The TCR comes from a person between 18 and 65 years old who received the Ad26.COV2.S COVID-19 vaccine or a placebo. As DNA, the CDR3 is TGTGCCAGCAAAGGGACAGGGCGCAATCAGCCCCAGCATTTT. Protein sequence: CASKGTGRNQPQHF.